A single sample is the source of the 5 T cell receptor beta chains below, sequenced in a study of radiotherapy plus CTLA-4 blockade in lung cancer. Only in-frame clones appear in the TCRdb table, and some are missing; sequencing was by immunoSEQ multiplex PCR. The table shows approximately 94,000 clones, with roughly 80% occurring only once. The input for sequencing was peripheral blood, taken from a patient treated with radiotherapy plus ipilimumab. These receptors all stem from a human donor with non-small cell lung cancer that progressed on radiotherapy plus ipilimumab.

The V gene is TRBV11-3, the J gene TRBJ2-1; 9 nucleotides line up with TRBD2. Germline V gene data show CDR1 as SGHNT and CDR2 as YENEEA. The CDR3 consists of 16 residues. With V trimmed by 0 bases and J by 4 bases, 4 bases remained unmatched. This chain's CDR3 is CASSLEGGRVYNEQFF. Written as DNA, the CDR3 is TGTGCCAGCAGCTTAGAGGGCGGGAGGGTTTACAATGAGCAGTTCTTC.

This chain links TRBV6-6 with TRBJ1-2, with 10 bases aligning to TRBD1. The ends lost 5 bases at V and 5 bases at J; junction bases unmatched: 5. This CDR3 contains 14 residues. Germline V lookup: CDR1 MNHNY, CDR2 SVGAGI (reference sequence). CDR3 sequence reads: CASSRGTGAYGYTF. CDR3 nucleotides: TGTGCCAGCAGTAGGGGGACAGGGGCTTATGGCTACACCTTC.

The chain has TRBV6-5 and TRBJ2-3; possible D gene TRBD2, 5 bases. Trimming took off 0 bases at V and 1 base at J, with 11 bases between the two ends. The CDR3 consists of 16 residues. Germline V gene sequence: CDR1 MNHEY, CDR2 SVGAGI. CDR3 sequence: CASSYSPFGGTDTQYF. For the CDR3, the DNA is TGTGCCAGCAGTTACTCCCCGTTCGGGGGCACAGATACGCAGTATTTT.

This chain uses TRBV19 with TRBJ2-3, with 9 bases aligning to TRBD2. The CDR3 loop spans 16 amino acids. Per germline, CDR1 LNHDA and CDR2 SQIVND (reference sequence). V gave up 5 bases and J gave up 4 bases; unmatched junction bases: 10. CDR3 residues: CASSVNLAGWADTQYF. The CDR3 coding sequence is TGTGCCAGTAGTGTCAACCTAGCGGGATGGGCAGATACGCAGTATTTT.

In the case of this clone: In the same sample, other DNA sequences code for this CDR3. The chain uses TRBV28 and TRBJ1-1; D gene unclear. CDR1 MDHEN and CDR2 SYDVKM come from the germline V gene. Trimming took 2 bases from V and 1 from J, leaving 5 bases between them. The length of the CDR3 is 13 residues. As DNA, the CDR3 is TGTGCCAGCAGTTTACTAGGGAACACTGAAGCTTTCTTT. Protein product: CASSLLGNTEAFF.